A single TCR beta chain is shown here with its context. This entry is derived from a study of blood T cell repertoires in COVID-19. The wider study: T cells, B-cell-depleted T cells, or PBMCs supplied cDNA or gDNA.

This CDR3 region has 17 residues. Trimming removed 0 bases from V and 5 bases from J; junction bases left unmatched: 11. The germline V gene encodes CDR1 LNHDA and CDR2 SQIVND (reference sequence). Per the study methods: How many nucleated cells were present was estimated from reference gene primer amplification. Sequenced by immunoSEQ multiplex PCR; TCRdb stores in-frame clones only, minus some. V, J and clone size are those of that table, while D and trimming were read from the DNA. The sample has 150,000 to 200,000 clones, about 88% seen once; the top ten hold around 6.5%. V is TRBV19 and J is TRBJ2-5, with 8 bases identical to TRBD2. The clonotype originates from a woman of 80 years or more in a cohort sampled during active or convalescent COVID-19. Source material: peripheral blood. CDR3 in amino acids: CASSIEFGGGFRETQYF. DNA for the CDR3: TGTGCCAGTAGTATAGAATTCGGGGGGGGCTTTAGGGAGACCCAGTACTTC.